This T cell receptor (beta chain) was observed in a study of T cell repertoires in cytomegalovirus infection. This clonotype appeared many times. Germline CDR1 is SNHLY and CDR2 is FYNNEI. V lost 2 bases, J lost 2 bases, and 10 bases lay in between. This CDR3 is 15 amino acids long. TCRdb independently ran MiXCR on the reads; one entry per CDR3 protein. The data hold about 130,000 distinct CDR3 sequences, with 8.8% observed a single time. The TCR sequence derives from a human donor in good health (CMV status not recorded). Some clones in this sample may be carry-over from other donors' samples. This chain joins TRBV2 and TRBJ1-5; no definite D call. Source material: PBMCs. The CDR3: CASSEQAMGNQPQHF. CDR3 in DNA: TGTGCCAGCAGTGAACAAGCCATGGGCAATCAGCCCCAGCATTTT.